A selection of T cell receptor beta chains follows, all from one sample in a study of shared clonotypes between healthy human individuals. Assay used: immunoSEQ multiplex PCR; TCRdb lists only in-frame clones, some missing. The table includes 150,000 to 200,000 clones, 85% to 95% detected once. The specimen was naive CD4+ T cells sorted from blood. These receptors originate from a woman younger than 45 in good health. The CDR3 runs from the conserved cysteine through the conserved F or W. The D gene is left open where the match is weak. Not every row has a clone size; where given, it reads once, few, many or a size class.

D gene,clone size,V gene,J gene,CDR3 DNA,CDR3 protein
TRBD1,-,TRBV7-9,TRBJ2-2,TGTGCCAGCAGCCGGACAGGGACGAACACCGGGGAGCTGTTTTTT,CASSRTGTNTGELFF
-,-,TRBV19,TRBJ2-7,TGTGCCAGTTCTACCTGGGCTTCCGACTACGAGCAGTACTTC,CASSTWASDYEQYF
-,-,TRBV19,TRBJ2-3,TGTGCCAGTAAGAGGGCGGGAAGCACAGATACGCAGTATTTT,CASKRAGSTDTQYF
TRBD1,-,TRBV5-1,TRBJ1-2,TGCGCCAGCAGCTTGGATACAGGGGGCTTTGGCTACACCTTC,CASSLDTGGFGYTF
-,-,TRBV29-1,TRBJ1-3,TGCAGCGCCCTCATCACGGACTTTGCAAACACCATATATTTT,CSALITDFANTIYF
TRBD1,once,TRBV7-2,TRBJ2-5,TGTGCCAGCAGCGCCTCCGGGACAGCGCCAGCCGGGGAGCAGTACTTC,CASSASGTAPAGEQYF
-,-,TRBV19,TRBJ2-7,TGTGCCAGTAGTTCCCAGGTGGGGGTCGGCTCCGAGCAGTACTTC,CASSSQVGVGSEQYF
-,-,TRBV28,TRBJ1-2,TGTGCCAGCAGTCTCGGGGGGGCGCGAGGCTACACCTTC,CASSLGGARGYTF
TRBD2,once,TRBV5-5,TRBJ2-2,TGTGCCAGCAGCTTGGTTATTAGCGGGAAGGTTCCCGGGGAGCTGTTTTTT,CASSLVISGKVPGELFF
-,-,TRBV28,TRBJ2-7,TGTGCCAGCAGTTCTGAACTTAACGAGCAGTACTTC,CASSSELNEQYF
TRBD2,once,TRBV30,TRBJ2-7,TGTGCCTGGAGTCACCAGAGGACTAGCGGTTCCCTCTACGAGCAGTACTTC,CAWSHQRTSGSLYEQYF
TRBD2,once,TRBV5-3,TRBJ2-1,TGTGCCAGAAGCCTCTATAGCGGGAGTTTATCCAGTGAGCAGTTCTTC,CARSLYSGSLSSEQFF
TRBD1,-,TRBV29-1,TRBJ1-2,TGCAGCGCACAGGGGGGGAGCGGCTACACCTTC,CSAQGGSGYTF
TRBD1,once,TRBV5-1,TRBJ2-7,TGCGCCAGCAGCTTGGCTACGGGACAGGCCTACGAGCAGTACTTC,CASSLATGQAYEQYF
-,-,TRBV5-1,TRBJ2-5,TGCGCCAGCAGCCCACTGAGGGCCCGAGAGACCCAGTACTTC,CASSPLRARETQYF
TRBD1,-,TRBV6-6,TRBJ1-6,TGTGCCAGCAGTCAGAGGGGGGACAGAGGTTCACCCCTCCACTTT,CASSQRGDRGSPLHF
-,-,TRBV19,TRBJ1-2,TGTGCCAGTAGTATAGGAGGCAGGGTATCCTATGGCTACACCTTC,CASSIGGRVSYGYTF
-,-,TRBV7-8,TRBJ2-6,TGTGCCAGCACCCTTTTTAGAGGAGTGGGTGGGGCCAACGTCCTGACTTTC,CASTLFRGVGGANVLTF
-,-,TRBV5-4,TRBJ2-7,TGTGCCAGCAGCTTGGACCTGTCGCACCACGAGCAGTACTTC,CASSLDLSHHEQYF
-,-,TRBV10-3,TRBJ1-1,TGTGCCACCGGGGCGGGGGGGTTTGTCGCTGAAGCTTTCTTT,CATGAGGFVAEAFF
-,-,TRBV6-5,TRBJ1-4,TGTGCCAGCAGGGCCGGGACTGCAACTAATGAAAAACTGTTTTTT,CASRAGTATNEKLFF
-,-,TRBV5-4,TRBJ1-5,TGTGCCAGCAGCTTAGAGAAGGGTCCCCAGCATTTT,CASSLEKGPQHF
-,-,TRBV7-6,TRBJ2-5,TGTGCCAGCAGCCTCTTACAGGGTACGGTGTTTGCGGAGACCCAGTACTTC,CASSLLQGTVFAETQYF
TRBD1,-,TRBV19,TRBJ1-5,TGTGCCAGTAGTACCCGCATCCAGGGGGCGCGCGATCAGCCCCAGCATTTT,CASSTRIQGARDQPQHF
-,-,TRBV21-1,TRBJ2-1,TGTGCCAGCAGCAAAGCCCCCACAGACTGCTCCTACAATGAGCAGTTCTTC,CASSKAPTDCSYNEQFF
-,-,TRBV7-9,TRBJ2-7,TGTGCCAGCAGCTTAGGGAGCCGCCCCTACGAGCAGTACTTC,CASSLGSRPYEQYF
-,-,TRBV10-2,TRBJ2-3,TGCGCCAGCATGGCAGGGGGGGCCGGAGATACGCAGTATTTT,CASMAGGAGDTQYF
TRBD2,-,TRBV5-1,TRBJ2-7,TGCGCCAGCAGCTCGATAGCGGGAGGGACCTACGAGCAGTACTTC,CASSSIAGGTYEQYF
TRBD1,once,TRBV5-1,TRBJ1-2,TGCGCCAGCAGCTTAAACCAGGGGGCTCGTGGCTACACCTTC,CASSLNQGARGYTF
-,-,TRBV7-9,TRBJ1-5,TGTGCCAGCAGCCAAGGGGGGGTGGCAGGGAAGCCCCAGCATTTT,CASSQGGVAGKPQHF
-,-,TRBV11-2,TRBJ2-3,TGTGCCAGCAGCTTAGACCCATCCATAGATACGCAGTATTTT,CASSLDPSIDTQYF
-,-,TRBV27,TRBJ1-1,TGTGCCAGCAGTTTCCTGGTAGACAGCGCTGAAGCTTTCTTT,CASSFLVDSAEAFF
-,-,TRBV27,TRBJ1-4,TGTGCCAGCAGTTCCCCAGGGACGGAAAGTGAAAAACTGTTTTTT,CASSSPGTESEKLFF
-,once,TRBV19,TRBJ1-3,TGTGCCAGTAGACCGACGACATCCTCTGGAAACACCATATATTTT,CASRPTTSSGNTIYF
-,-,TRBV28,TRBJ2-6,TGTGCCAGCCGGCGGAGGGCGGGGGCCAACGTCCTGACTTTC,CASRRRAGANVLTF
-,-,TRBV28,TRBJ1-4,TGTGCCAGCAGTCCCGCAGGGGCAGGGGCTAATGAAAAACTGTTTTTT,CASSPAGAGANEKLFF
-,-,TRBV20-1,TRBJ2-5,TGCAGTGCTAGGGAACTAGAGACCCAGTACTTC,CSARELETQYF
-,-,TRBV29-1,TRBJ2-7,TGCAGCGTTGATAAGGGTCCAGGGCTGAACGAGCAGTACTTC,CSVDKGPGLNEQYF
-,-,TRBV10-3,TRBJ2-7,TGTGCCATCAGTGAGCCGGCGATTCCTCAGGGATTGTCCGAGCAGTACTTC,CAISEPAIPQGLSEQYF
-,-,TRBV27,TRBJ2-1,TGTGCCAGCAGTTTACTGGGGGGAGGTATGGATGAGCAGTTCTTC,CASSLLGGGMDEQFF
-,-,TRBV19,TRBJ1-3,TGTGCCAGTCACGATTCACCGGGACTCACTGGAAACACCATATATTTT,CASHDSPGLTGNTIYF
-,-,TRBV9,TRBJ1-1,TGTGCCAGCAGCGTAGAGAGCGAAGCTTTCTTT,CASSVESEAFF
-,-,TRBV2,TRBJ2-7,TGTGCCAGCGCAGGCGCCTACGAGCAGTACTTC,CASAGAYEQYF
TRBD1,-,TRBV4-1,TRBJ2-7,TGCGCCAGCAGCCAAGTAGGACAGGTTTCCCCCTACGAGCAGTACTTC,CASSQVGQVSPYEQYF
TRBD1,-,TRBV5-1,TRBJ1-3,TGCGCCAGCAGCCGGGGACAGGAAAACTCTGGAAACACCATATATTTT,CASSRGQENSGNTIYF
-,-,TRBV11-2,TRBJ2-1,TGTGCCAGCAGCTCACACCCCAGCAGAGAGCAGTTCTTC,CASSSHPSREQFF
-,-,TRBV7-9,TRBJ2-7,TGTGCCAGCAGCTGGCCGGCCGGGACGGCCCTGAGTGAGCAGTACTTC,CASSWPAGTALSEQYF
-,-,TRBV18,TRBJ1-2,TGTGCCAGCTCACCACCGACAGTTAACTATGGCTACACCTTC,CASSPPTVNYGYTF
-,once,TRBV18,TRBJ1-6,TGTGCCAGCTCACCGGGACATGAAGAATCACCCCTCCACTTT,CASSPGHEESPLHF
-,-,TRBV18,TRBJ2-5,TGTGCCAGCTCACCTAGTCAGGGGGGCGAGACCCAGTACTTC,CASSPSQGGETQYF
TRBD2,-,TRBV7-8,TRBJ2-1,TGTGCCAGCAGCTTAGTAGGCGGGAGCTCCTACAATGAGCAGTTCTTC,CASSLVGGSSYNEQFF
-,-,TRBV19,TRBJ1-4,TGTGCCAGTAGTATGGGGCAGGGGAATGAAAAACTGTTTTTT,CASSMGQGNEKLFF
-,-,TRBV5-1,TRBJ2-1,TGCGCCAGCAGCAGAGACGGCCCCGGGTTTGATGAGCAGTTCTTC,CASSRDGPGFDEQFF
-,-,TRBV10-3,TRBJ2-2,TGTGCCATCAGTCGACAGGGAGGAGACACCGGGGAGCTGTTTTTT,CAISRQGGDTGELFF
TRBD1,-,TRBV7-9,TRBJ1-1,TGTGCCAGCGCCAGGGGGGACAGGGTTACTGAAGCTTTCTTT,CASARGDRVTEAFF